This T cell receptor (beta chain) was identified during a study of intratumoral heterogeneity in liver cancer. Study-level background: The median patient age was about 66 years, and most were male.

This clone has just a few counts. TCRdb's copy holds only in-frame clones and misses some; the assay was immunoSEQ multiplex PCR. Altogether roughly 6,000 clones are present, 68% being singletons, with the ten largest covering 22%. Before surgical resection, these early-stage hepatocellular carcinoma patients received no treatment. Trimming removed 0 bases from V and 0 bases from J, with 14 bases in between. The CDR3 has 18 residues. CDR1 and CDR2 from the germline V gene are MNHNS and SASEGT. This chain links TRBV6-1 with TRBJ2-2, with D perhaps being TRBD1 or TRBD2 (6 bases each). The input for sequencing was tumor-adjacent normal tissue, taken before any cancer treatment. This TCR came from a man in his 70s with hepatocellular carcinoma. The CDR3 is CASSEAVLGGANTGELFF. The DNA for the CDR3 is TGTGCCAGCAGTGAAGCCGTATTGGGGGGCGCGAACACCGGGGAGCTGTTTTTT.